This T cell receptor (beta chain) was retrieved from a study of technical replicates of blood from a few donors. V was shortened by 6 bases and J by 3 bases, with 7 bases between the two germline ends. CDR3 length: 12 amino acids. Germline CDR1 MGHRA, CDR2 YSYEKL. Assay used: immunoSEQ multiplex PCR; TCRdb lists only in-frame clones, some missing. This table has roughly 80,000 clones, about nine tenths appearing once. Material for sequencing was T cells isolated from PBMCs. The V call is TRBV4-1, the J call TRBJ2-3, with D perhaps matching TRBD2 (5 bases). The sequence derives from a human donor in good health. This CDR3 is CASREETDTQYF. Written as DNA, the CDR3 is TGCGCCAGCAGGGAGGAAACAGATACGCAGTATTTT.